This section outlines one T cell receptor (beta chain) sequence together with its context. V dropped 7 bases and J dropped 3; count of bases not matched to a gene: 10. This CDR3 contains 15 residues. The germline V gene has CDR1 SQVTM and CDR2 ANQGSEA. These data are taken from a study of shared clonotypes between healthy human individuals. Generated by immunoSEQ multiplex PCR, the TCRdb table keeps only in-frame clones and is missing some. Of about a million clones listed, approximately 70% are singletons. This receptor was taken from a young man in good health. The sample consisted of memory CD4+ T cells sorted from blood. Subset noted: CD45RA-negative fraction. V and J are TRBV29-1 and TRBJ2-7; 12 bases agree with TRBD2. The CDR3 coding sequence is TGCAGCGCCGAGAAGACTAGCGGGGGTTTCTACGAGCAGTACTTC. Protein sequence: CSAEKTSGGFYEQYF.